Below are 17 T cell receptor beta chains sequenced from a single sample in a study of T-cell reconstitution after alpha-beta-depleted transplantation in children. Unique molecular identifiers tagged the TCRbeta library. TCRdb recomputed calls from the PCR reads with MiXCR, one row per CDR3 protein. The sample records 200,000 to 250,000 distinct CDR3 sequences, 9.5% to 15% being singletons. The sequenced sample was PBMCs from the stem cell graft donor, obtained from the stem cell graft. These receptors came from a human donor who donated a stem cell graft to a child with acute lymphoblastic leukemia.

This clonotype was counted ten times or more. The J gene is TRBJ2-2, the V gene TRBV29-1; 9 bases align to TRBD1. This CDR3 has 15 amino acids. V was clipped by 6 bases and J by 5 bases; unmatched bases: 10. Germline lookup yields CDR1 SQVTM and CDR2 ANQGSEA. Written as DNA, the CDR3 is TGCAGCGTCGGTCCACAGGGGGCCGGGACCGGGGAGCTGTTTTTT. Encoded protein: CSVGPQGAGTGELFF.

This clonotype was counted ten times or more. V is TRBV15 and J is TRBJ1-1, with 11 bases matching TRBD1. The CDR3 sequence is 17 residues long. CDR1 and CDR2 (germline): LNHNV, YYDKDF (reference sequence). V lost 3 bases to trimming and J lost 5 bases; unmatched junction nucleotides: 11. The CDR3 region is CATSSGTGGYRGTEAFF. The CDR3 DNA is TGTGCCACCAGCAGCGGGACAGGGGGTTATCGGGGGACTGAAGCTTTCTTT. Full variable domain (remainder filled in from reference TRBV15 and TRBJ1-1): DAMVIQNPRYQVTQFGKPVTLSCSQTLNHNVMYWYQQKSSQAPKLLFHYYDKDFNNEADTPDNFQSRRPNTSFCFLDIRSPGLGDTAMYLCATSSGTGGYRGTEAFFGQGTRLTVV.

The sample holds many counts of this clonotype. As DNA, the CDR3 is TGTGCCATCAGTCCGCGGGAACCCTACGAGCAGTACTTC. Translating gives CAISPREPYEQYF. The rearrangement links TRBV10-3 to TRBJ2-7; D perhaps matches TRBD2 (6 bases). The CDR3 length is 13 residues. Trimming removed 5 bases from V and 2 bases from J, with 10 bases in between. Germline V gene data show CDR1 as ENHRY and CDR2 as SYGVKD.

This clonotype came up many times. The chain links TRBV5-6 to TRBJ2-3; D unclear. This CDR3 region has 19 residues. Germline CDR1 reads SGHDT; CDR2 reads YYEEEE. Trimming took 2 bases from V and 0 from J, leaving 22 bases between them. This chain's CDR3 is CASSFPHATDYISTDTQYF. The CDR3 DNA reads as TGTGCCAGCAGCTTCCCCCACGCGACGGATTACATTAGCACAGATACGCAGTATTTT.

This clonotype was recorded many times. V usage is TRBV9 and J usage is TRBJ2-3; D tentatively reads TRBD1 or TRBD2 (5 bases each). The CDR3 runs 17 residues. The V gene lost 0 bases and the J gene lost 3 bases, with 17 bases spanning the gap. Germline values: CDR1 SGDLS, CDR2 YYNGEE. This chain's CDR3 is CASSVAGLRGPTDTQYF. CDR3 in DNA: TGTGCCAGCAGCGTAGCGGGTTTGAGGGGACCTACAGATACGCAGTATTTT.

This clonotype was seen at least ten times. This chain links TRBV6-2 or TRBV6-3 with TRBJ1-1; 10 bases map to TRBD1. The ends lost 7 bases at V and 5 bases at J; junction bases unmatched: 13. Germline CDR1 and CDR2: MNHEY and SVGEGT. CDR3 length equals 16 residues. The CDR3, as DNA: TGTGCCAGCACCTATTCCCAGGACAGGGGGGGTACTGAAGCTTTCTTT. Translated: CASTYSQDRGGTEAFF.

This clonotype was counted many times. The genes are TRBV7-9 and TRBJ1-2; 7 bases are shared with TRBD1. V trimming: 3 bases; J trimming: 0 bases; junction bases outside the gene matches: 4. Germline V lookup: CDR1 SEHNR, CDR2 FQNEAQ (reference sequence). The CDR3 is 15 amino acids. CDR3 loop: CASSFDRATNYGYTF. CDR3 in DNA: TGTGCCAGCAGCTTCGACAGGGCCACTAACTATGGCTACACCTTC.

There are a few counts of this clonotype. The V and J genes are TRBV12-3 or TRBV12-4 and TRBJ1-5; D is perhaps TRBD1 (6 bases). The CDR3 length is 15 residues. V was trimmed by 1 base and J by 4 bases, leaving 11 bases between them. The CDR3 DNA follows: TGTGCCAGCAGTTTAGATGGGAGGGGGAATCAGCCCCAGCATTTT. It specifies CASSLDGRGNQPQHF.

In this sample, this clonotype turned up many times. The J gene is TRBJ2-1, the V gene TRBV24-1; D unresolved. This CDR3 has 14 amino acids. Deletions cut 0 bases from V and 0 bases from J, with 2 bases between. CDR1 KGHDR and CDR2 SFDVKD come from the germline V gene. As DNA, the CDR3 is TGTGCCACCAGTGATTTGTACTCCTACAATGAGCAGTTCTTC. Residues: CATSDLYSYNEQFF.

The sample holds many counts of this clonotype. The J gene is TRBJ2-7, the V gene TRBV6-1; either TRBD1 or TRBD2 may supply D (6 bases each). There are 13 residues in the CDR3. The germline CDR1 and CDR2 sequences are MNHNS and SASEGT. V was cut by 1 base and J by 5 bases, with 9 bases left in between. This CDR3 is CASSEDGGNEQYF. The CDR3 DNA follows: TGTGCCAGCAGTGAAGACGGGGGCAACGAGCAGTACTTC.

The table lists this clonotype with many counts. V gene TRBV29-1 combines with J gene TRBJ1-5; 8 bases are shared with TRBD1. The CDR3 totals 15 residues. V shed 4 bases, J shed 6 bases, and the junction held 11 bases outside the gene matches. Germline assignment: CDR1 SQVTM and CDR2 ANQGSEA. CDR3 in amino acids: CSVALSTGGTQPQHF. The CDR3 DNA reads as TGCAGCGTTGCTTTGAGTACAGGGGGGACTCAGCCCCAGCATTTT.

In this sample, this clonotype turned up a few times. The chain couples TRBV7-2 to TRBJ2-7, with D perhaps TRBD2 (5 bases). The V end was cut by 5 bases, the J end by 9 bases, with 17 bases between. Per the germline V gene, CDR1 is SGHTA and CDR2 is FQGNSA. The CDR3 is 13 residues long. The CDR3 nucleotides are TGTGCCAGCAGCGCCGGACTCGGAAAGGGGCAGTACTTC. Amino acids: CASSAGLGKGQYF. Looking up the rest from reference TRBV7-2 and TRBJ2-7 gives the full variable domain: GAGVSQSPSNKVTEKGKDVELRCDPISGHTALYWYRQSLGQGLEFLIYFQGNSAPDKSGLPSDRFSAERTGGSVSTLTIQRTQQEDSAVYLCASSAGLGKGQYFGPGTRLTVT.

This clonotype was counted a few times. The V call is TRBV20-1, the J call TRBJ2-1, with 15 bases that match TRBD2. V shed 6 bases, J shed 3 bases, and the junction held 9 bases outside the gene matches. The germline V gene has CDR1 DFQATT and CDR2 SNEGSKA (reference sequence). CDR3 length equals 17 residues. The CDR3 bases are TGCAGTGCCCCCCCGGGACTAGCGGGGGGCGACTACAATGAGCAGTTCTTC. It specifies CSAPPGLAGGDYNEQFF.

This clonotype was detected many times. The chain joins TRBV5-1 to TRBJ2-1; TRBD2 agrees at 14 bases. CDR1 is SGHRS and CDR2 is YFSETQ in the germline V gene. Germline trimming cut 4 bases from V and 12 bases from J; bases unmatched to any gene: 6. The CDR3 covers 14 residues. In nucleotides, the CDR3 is TGCGCCAGCAGCCCCGGACTAGCGGGGGGTTTGCAGTTCTTC. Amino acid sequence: CASSPGLAGGLQFF.

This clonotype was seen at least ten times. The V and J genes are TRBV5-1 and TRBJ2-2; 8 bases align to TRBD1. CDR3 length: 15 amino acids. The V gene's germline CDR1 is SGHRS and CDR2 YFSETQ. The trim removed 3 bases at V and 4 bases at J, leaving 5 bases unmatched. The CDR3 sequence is CASSSGQGGTGELFF. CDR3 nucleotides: TGCGCCAGCAGCTCCGGACAGGGAGGCACCGGGGAGCTGTTTTTT. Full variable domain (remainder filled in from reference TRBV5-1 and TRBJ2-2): KAGVTQTPRYLIKTRGQQVTLSCSPISGHRSVSWYQQTPGQGLQFLFEYFSETQRNKGNFPGRFSGRQFSNSRSEMNVSTLELGDSALYLCASSSGQGGTGELFFGEGSRLTVL.

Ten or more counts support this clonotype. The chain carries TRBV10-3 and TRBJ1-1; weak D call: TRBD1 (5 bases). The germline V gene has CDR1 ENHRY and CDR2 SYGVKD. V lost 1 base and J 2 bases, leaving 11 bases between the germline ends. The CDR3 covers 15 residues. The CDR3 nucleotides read TGTGCCATCAGTGAGTTGGTCCAGGGAAACACTGAAGCTTTCTTT. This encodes CAISELVQGNTEAFF.

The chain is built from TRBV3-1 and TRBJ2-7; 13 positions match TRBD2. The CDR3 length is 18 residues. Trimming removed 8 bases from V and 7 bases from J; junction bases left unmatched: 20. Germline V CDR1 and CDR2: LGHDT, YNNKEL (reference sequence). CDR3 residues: CASSQNFRLAGGSGEQYF. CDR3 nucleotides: TGTGCCAGCTCCCAAAACTTTCGACTAGCGGGAGGATCGGGGGAGCAGTACTTC.